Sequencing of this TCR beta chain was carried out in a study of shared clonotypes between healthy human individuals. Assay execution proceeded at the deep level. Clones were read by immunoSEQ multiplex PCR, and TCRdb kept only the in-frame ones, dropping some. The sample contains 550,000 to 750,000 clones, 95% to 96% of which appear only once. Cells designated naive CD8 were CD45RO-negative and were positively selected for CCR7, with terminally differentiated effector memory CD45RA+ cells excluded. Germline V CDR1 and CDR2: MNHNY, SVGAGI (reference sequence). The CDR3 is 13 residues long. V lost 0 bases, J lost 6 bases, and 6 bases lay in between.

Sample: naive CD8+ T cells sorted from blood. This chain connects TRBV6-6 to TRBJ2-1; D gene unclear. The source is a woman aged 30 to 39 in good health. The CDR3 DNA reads TGTGCCAGCAGTTACTCCAACGCCAATGAGCAGTTCTTC. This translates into CASSYSNANEQFF.